The T cell receptor beta chain under discussion was sequenced for a study of cytomegalovirus exposure and HLA in healthy donors. Assay: immunoSEQ multiplex PCR; the TCRdb copy retains only in-frame clones and omits some. The top ten clones hold 0.9% to 1.1% of a sample with approximately 260,000 clones, 65% to 90% of them seen once. This clone was recorded only once. Its antigen is still unknown. Study-level points and caveats: Rare sequences made up most TCRs, while some public TCRs were found in many donors.

The donors belonged to the approximately 110-subject validation cohort, separate from the roughly 670-subject first cohort. The clonotype was recovered from a woman between 18 and 30 years old in good health and CMV-seronegative. Sequenced sample: PBMCs.

In nucleotides, the CDR3 is TGCGCCAGCAGCCAAGAGGTGGTGGCAGGCTTCACCGGGGAGCTGTTTTTT. It encodes CASSQEVVAGFTGELFF. The V call is TRBV4-1, the J call TRBJ2-2; D gene unclear. The CDR3 is 17 amino acids. The germline V and J ends were trimmed by 0 bases and 4 bases, with 15 bases remaining between them. Germline CDR1 and CDR2: MGHRA and YSYEKL.